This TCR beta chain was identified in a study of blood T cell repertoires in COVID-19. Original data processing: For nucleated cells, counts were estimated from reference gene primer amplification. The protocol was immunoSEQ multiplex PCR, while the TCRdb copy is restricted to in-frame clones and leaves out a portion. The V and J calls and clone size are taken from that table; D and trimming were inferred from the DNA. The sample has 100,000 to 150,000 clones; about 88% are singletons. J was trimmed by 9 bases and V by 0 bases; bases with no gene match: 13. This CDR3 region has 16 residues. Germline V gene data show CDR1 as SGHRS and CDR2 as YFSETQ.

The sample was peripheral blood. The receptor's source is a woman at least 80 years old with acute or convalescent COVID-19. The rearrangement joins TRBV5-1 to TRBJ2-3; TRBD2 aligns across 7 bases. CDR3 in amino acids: CASSLDPAGGGETQYF. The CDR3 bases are TGCGCCAGCAGCTTGGACCCGGCTGGCGGGGGTGAGACGCAGTATTTT.